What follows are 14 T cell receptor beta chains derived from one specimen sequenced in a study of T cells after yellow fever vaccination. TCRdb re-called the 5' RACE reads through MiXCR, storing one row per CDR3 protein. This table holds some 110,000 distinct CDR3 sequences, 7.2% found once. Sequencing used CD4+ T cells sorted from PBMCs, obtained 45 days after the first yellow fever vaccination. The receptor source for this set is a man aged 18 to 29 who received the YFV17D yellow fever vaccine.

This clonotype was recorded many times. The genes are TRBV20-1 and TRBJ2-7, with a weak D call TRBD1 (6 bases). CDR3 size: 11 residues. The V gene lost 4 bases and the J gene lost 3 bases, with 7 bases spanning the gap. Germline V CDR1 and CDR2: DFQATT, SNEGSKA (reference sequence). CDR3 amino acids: CSAIQGYEQYF. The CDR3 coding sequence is TGCAGTGCTATACAGGGCTACGAGCAGTACTTC.

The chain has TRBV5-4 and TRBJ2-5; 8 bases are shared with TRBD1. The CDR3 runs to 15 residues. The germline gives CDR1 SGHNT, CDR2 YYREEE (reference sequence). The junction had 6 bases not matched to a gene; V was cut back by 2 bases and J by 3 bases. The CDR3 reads CASSLDNRGEETQYF. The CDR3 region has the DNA TGTGCCAGCAGCTTAGACAACAGGGGGGAAGAGACCCAGTACTTC.

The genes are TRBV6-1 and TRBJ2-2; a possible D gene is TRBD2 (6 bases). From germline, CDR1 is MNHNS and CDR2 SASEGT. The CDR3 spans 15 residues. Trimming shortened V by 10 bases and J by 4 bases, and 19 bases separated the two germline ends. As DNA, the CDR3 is TGTGCCACCCGAAGAGGGCCCGGGGGCACCGGGGAGCTGTTTTTT. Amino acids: CATRRGPGGTGELFF.

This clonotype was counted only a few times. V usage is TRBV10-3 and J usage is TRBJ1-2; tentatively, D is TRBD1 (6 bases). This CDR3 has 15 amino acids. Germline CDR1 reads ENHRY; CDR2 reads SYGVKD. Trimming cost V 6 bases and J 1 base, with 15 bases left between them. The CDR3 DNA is TGTGCCATCAGCCCTCGAGACAGGATTAACTATGGCTACACCTTC. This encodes CAISPRDRINYGYTF.

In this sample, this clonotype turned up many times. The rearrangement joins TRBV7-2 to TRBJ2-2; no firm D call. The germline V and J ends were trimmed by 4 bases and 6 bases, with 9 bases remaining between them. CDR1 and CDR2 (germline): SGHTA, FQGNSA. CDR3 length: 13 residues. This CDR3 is CASSSDLAGELFF. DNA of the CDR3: TGTGCCAGCAGCTCGGACCTGGCCGGGGAGCTGTTTTTT.

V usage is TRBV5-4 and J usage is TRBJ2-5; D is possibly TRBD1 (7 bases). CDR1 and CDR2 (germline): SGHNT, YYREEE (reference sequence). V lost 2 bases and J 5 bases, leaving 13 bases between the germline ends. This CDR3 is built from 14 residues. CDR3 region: CASSFKTGRETQYF. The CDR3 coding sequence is TGTGCCAGCAGCTTCAAGACAGGGAGGGAGACCCAGTACTTC.

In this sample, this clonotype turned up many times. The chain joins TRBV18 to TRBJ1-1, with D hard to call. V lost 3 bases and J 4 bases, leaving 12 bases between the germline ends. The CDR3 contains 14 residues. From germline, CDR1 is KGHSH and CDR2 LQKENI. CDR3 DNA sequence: TGTGCCAGCTCACCTGAGACGGCGGGCACTGAAGCTTTCTTT. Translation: CASSPETAGTEAFF. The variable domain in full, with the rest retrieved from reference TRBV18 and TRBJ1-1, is NAGVMQNPRHLVRRRGQEARLRCSPMKGHSHVYWYRQLPEEGLKFMVYLQKENIIDESGMPKERFSAEFPKEGPSILRIQQVVRGDSAAYFCASSPETAGTEAFFGQGTRLTVV.

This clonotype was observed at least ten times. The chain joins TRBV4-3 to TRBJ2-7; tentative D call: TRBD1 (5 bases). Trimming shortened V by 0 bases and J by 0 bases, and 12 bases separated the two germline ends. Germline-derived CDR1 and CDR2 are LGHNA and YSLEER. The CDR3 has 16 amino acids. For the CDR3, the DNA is TGCGCCAGCAGCCAAGAACAGGCCCCAAGCTCCTACGAGCAGTACTTC. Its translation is CASSQEQAPSSYEQYF.

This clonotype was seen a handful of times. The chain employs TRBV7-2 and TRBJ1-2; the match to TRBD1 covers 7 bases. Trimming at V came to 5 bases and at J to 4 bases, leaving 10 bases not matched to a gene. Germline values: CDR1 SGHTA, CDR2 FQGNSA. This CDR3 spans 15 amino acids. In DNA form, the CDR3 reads TGTGCCAGCAGCGTAGAGGACAGGAGCCCCTATGGCTACACCTTC. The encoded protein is CASSVEDRSPYGYTF.

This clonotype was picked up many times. The CDR3 loop is CASSPAPGPREQYF. Here the CDR3 DNA reads TGTGCCAGCAGTCCCGCGCCGGGGCCCCGGGAGCAGTACTTC. V gene TRBV12-3 or TRBV12-4 combines with J gene TRBJ2-7; D possibly uses TRBD1 or TRBD2 (5 bases each). V was pared by 5 bases and J by 7 bases, with 18 bases between. CDR3 length: 14 residues.

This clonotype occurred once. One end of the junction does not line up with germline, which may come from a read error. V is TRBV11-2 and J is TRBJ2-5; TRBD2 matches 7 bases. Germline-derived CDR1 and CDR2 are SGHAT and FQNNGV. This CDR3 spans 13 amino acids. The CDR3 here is CASSRGVGETLYF. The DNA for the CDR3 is TGTGCCAGCAGCCGGGGGGTTGGGGAGACCCTGTACTTC.

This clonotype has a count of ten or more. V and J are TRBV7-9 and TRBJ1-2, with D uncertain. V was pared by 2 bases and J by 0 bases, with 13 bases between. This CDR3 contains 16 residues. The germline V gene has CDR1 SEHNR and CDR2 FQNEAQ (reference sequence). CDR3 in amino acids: CASSLLSPFPNYGYTF. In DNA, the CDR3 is TGTGCCAGCAGCTTACTTAGCCCGTTCCCTAACTATGGCTACACCTTC.

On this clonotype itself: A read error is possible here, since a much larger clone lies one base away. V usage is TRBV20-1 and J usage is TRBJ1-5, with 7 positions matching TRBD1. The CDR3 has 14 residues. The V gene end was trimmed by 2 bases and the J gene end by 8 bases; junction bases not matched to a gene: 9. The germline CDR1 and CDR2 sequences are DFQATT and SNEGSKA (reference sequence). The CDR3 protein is CSARRTTGSEPQHF. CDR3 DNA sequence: TGCAGTGCTAGAAGAACGACAGGGAGTGAGCCCCAGCATTTT.

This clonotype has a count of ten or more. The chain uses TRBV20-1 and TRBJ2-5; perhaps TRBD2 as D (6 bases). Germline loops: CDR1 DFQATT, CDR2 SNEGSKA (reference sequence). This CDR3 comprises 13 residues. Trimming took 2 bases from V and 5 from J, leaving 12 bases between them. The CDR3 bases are TGCAGTGCTAGACTAAACCGGGGGGAGACCCAGTACTTC. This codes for CSARLNRGETQYF.